Only one count was recorded for the clone carrying this T cell receptor (beta chain). In the original workflow: Estimation of nucleated cell counts was performed using reference gene primer amplification. Profiling relied on immunoSEQ multiplex PCR, and the TCRdb table lists in-frame clones only, not all of them. V, J and clone size are taken as reported in that table, and D and trimming were inferred from the DNA itself. Of 150,000 to 200,000 clones in the sample, about 88% were seen once. The data belong to a study of blood T cell repertoires in COVID-19. Study in general: There were acute and convalescent COVID-19 samples, and they came from the United States, Italy and Spain. From T cells, B-cell-depleted T cells, or PBMCs came the material, which was cDNA or gDNA.

V was trimmed by 3 bases and J by 6 bases, leaving 12 bases between them. CDR1 is SNHLY and CDR2 is FYNNEI in the germline V gene. The CDR3 spans 15 residues. What was sequenced was peripheral blood. The clonotype comes from a man in his 70s with active or convalescent COVID-19. This rearrangement joins TRBV2 to TRBJ1-6; D is unresolved. The CDR3 region is CASSDESYSNSPLHF. The CDR3 DNA is TGTGCCAGCAGTGATGAGAGCTATAGTAATTCACCCCTCCACTTT.